Below, 18 T cell receptor beta chains from the same sample are listed, as sequenced in a study of early T cells in non-severe SARS-CoV-2 infection. TCRdb reprocessed the 5' RACE reads with MiXCR, giving one entry per CDR3 protein. The repertoire holds just over 70,000 distinct CDR3 sequences, with approximately 12% as singletons. The sequenced sample consisted of whole blood. All receptors derive from an adult who was a healthcare worker with PCR-confirmed SARS-CoV-2 infection or an uninfected control (not recorded which).

This clonotype has a count of ten or more. The chain is built from TRBV6-2 or TRBV6-3 and TRBJ2-7; TRBD1 might be the D (6 bases). Germline CDR1 and CDR2: MNHEY and SVGEGT. V gave up 0 bases and J gave up 6 bases, with 33 bases separating them. This CDR3 spans 21 amino acids. For the CDR3, the DNA is TGTGCCAGCAGTTACTCGCCCGTTCGGGACAACTTCCTCGGGGTTTTCAGCGAGCAGTACTTC. This sequence encodes CASSYSPVRDNFLGVFSEQYF.

V usage is TRBV12-5 and J usage is TRBJ2-1, with 10 bases aligning to TRBD2. In germline, CDR1 is LGHNT, CDR2 FRNRAP. V was clipped by 3 bases and J by 8 bases; unmatched bases: 13. This CDR3 has 17 amino acids. The CDR3 loop is CASGFTPLGSGRDEQFF. Here the CDR3 DNA reads TGTGCTAGTGGTTTCACCCCCCTGGGGAGCGGGAGGGATGAGCAGTTCTTC.

This clonotype showed up many times. The chain joins TRBV6-5 to TRBJ2-5; TRBD2 matches 10 bases. Germline CDR1 reads MNHEY; CDR2 reads SVGAGI. The CDR3 has 15 amino acids. J was trimmed by 1 base and V by 2 bases; bases with no gene match: 1. CDR3 nucleotide sequence: TGTGCCAGCAGTTACGCTAGCGGGGGCCAAGAGACCCAGTACTTC. It translates to CASSYASGGQETQYF.

Many counts were recorded for this clonotype. The chain uses TRBV29-1 and TRBJ1-1; 8 nucleotides align to TRBD1. Germline assignment: CDR1 SQVTM and CDR2 ANQGSEA. J gave up 6 bases and V 7 bases, and 7 bases lay outside the gene matches. There are 12 residues in the CDR3. CDR3 sequence (DNA): TGCAGCGCCCCTGGACAGGGCCCTGAAGCTTTCTTT. Protein product: CSAPGQGPEAFF.

This clonotype was counted ten times or more. This chain connects TRBV11-2 to TRBJ1-2; D not resolved. The V gene lost 5 bases and the J gene lost 5 bases, with 18 bases spanning the gap. This CDR3 spans 15 amino acids. The germline V gene has CDR1 SGHAT and CDR2 FQNNGV. The CDR3 nucleotides are TGTGCCAGCAGCCCCATTACGGGGAAAGGATATGGCTACACCTTC. It is translated as CASSPITGKGYGYTF.

Ten or more counts support this clonotype. The rearrangement joins TRBV6-5 to TRBJ2-7; 7 positions match TRBD1. Losses at the gene ends were 6 bases for V and 7 bases for J; bases not matched to a gene: 18. From germline, CDR1 is MNHEY and CDR2 SVGAGI. The CDR3 covers 16 residues. Here the CDR3 reads CASSPSWGTVSREQYF. In DNA form, the CDR3 reads TGTGCCAGCAGCCCTTCGTGGGGGACAGTGTCTCGGGAGCAGTACTTC.

The chain recombines TRBV28 with TRBJ2-3, with TRBD1 identical over 8 bases. The trim removed 4 bases at V and 2 bases at J, leaving 11 bases unmatched. This CDR3 has 17 amino acids. Germline lookup yields CDR1 MDHEN and CDR2 SYDVKM. CDR3 coding DNA: TGTGCCAGCAGTTCCCTACCTGACAGGGGATACACAGATACGCAGTATTTT. Translating it yields CASSSLPDRGYTDTQYF.

This clonotype was observed at least ten times. This chain connects TRBV27 to TRBJ2-6, with 8 bases fitting TRBD1. CDR1 and CDR2 from the germline V gene are MNHEY and SMNVEV (reference sequence). This CDR3 contains 17 residues. With 5 bases clipped from V and 0 bases from J, the junction kept 6 bases outside the gene matches. This CDR3 reads CASSPRQGHSGANVLTF. The CDR3 coding sequence is TGTGCCAGCAGTCCGAGACAGGGGCACTCTGGGGCCAACGTCCTGACTTTC.

This clonotype was recorded many times. V is TRBV5-6 and J is TRBJ1-1, with D unclear. The germline V and J ends were trimmed by 2 bases and 1 base, with 6 bases remaining between them. Germline loops: CDR1 SGHDT, CDR2 YYEEEE. This CDR3 has 13 residues. The CDR3 spells CASSFRRNTEAFF. DNA of the CDR3: TGTGCCAGCAGCTTTCGACGGAACACTGAAGCTTTCTTT.

This clonotype was counted many times. The chain uses TRBV9 and TRBJ2-1; D may correspond to TRBD1 or TRBD2 (6 bases each). The CDR3 has 12 amino acids. Germline V gene sequence: CDR1 SGDLS, CDR2 YYNGEE. V shed 1 base and J shed 10 bases, with 9 bases lying between them. CDR3 nucleotides: TGTGCCAGCAGCGTAACCGGGGGCGAGCAGTTCTTC. Translating it yields CASSVTGGEQFF.

The sample holds many counts of this clonotype. V gene TRBV7-2 combines with J gene TRBJ2-1; 8 nucleotides agree with TRBD2. Germline V gene sequence: CDR1 SGHTA, CDR2 FQGNSA. The V segment lost 4 bases and the J segment 8 bases; nucleotides outside the gene matches: 10. This CDR3 contains 15 residues. The CDR3, as DNA: TGTGCCAGCAGCTGGCGGGGGGTTCTTTGGGATGAGCAGTTCTTC. It codes for CASSWRGVLWDEQFF.

This clonotype was seen at least ten times. The J gene is TRBJ2-1, the V gene TRBV6-1; 13 bases match TRBD2. The V gene's germline CDR1 is MNHNS and CDR2 SASEGT. The CDR3 consists of 17 residues. The ends lost 9 bases at V and 1 base at J; junction bases unmatched: 9. CDR3 in amino acids: CARPGLAGRGSYNEQFF. Here the CDR3 DNA reads TGTGCCAGGCCGGGACTAGCGGGAAGGGGTTCCTACAATGAGCAGTTCTTC.

This clonotype has ten or more counts. This chain uses TRBV24-1 with TRBJ2-1; 9 nucleotides line up with TRBD2. This CDR3 comprises 15 residues. After removal of 4 bases from V and 6 bases from J, the junction contained 6 bases not matched to a gene. The germline V gene has CDR1 KGHDR and CDR2 SFDVKD. The CDR3 nucleotides read TGTGCCACCAGTGACAACGGCGGGAGGGTCAATGAGCAGTTCTTC. Translated, it gives CATSDNGGRVNEQFF.

V usage is TRBV10-3 and J usage is TRBJ2-7; weak D call: TRBD1 (6 bases). Germline assignment: CDR1 ENHRY and CDR2 SYGVKD. Trimming pared 2 bases from V and 6 bases from J, leaving 14 bases between. The CDR3 has 14 residues. The CDR3 protein is CAISENRDSLEQYF. The DNA of the CDR3 is TGTGCCATCAGTGAGAACAGGGATTCCCTCGAGCAGTACTTC.

This clonotype was detected ten times or more. The J gene is TRBJ1-5, the V gene TRBV20-1; D is unresolved. The CDR3 runs 14 residues. Germline CDR1 is DFQATT and CDR2 is SNEGSKA (reference sequence). V was cut by 7 bases and J by 1 base, with 14 bases left in between. The CDR3 loop is CSVHGPDSNQPQHF. As DNA, the CDR3 is TGCAGTGTCCATGGTCCGGACAGCAATCAGCCCCAGCATTTT.

This clonotype came up many times. The chain couples TRBV21-1 to TRBJ2-3; TRBD1, as called in the table, went unchecked against the DNA. TRBV21-1 is described as a pseudogene. The CDR3 is 19 amino acids. Here the CDR3 reads CASSKKGNEGAQSTDTQYF. The CDR3 DNA reads as TGTGCCAGCAGCAAAAAAGGGAACGAGGGGGCGCAAAGCACAGATACGCAGTATTTT.

This clonotype was found many times. The V gene is TRBV7-2, the J gene TRBJ1-3; D is unclear. CDR3 length equals 12 residues. Germline assignment: CDR1 SGHTA and CDR2 FQGNSA. Trimming cost V 1 base and J 4 bases, with 2 bases left between them. The CDR3 DNA follows: TGTGCCAGCAGCTTAGTCGGAAACACCATATATTTT. It is translated as CASSLVGNTIYF. The variable domain in full, with the rest retrieved from reference TRBV7-2 and TRBJ1-3, is GAGVSQSPSNKVTEKGKDVELRCDPISGHTALYWYRQSLGQGLEFLIYFQGNSAPDKSGLPSDRFSAERTGGSVSTLTIQRTQQEDSAVYLCASSLVGNTIYFGEGSWLTVV.

This clonotype was seen many times. This chain joins TRBV12-3 or TRBV12-4 and TRBJ2-3; D is possibly TRBD2 (5 bases). The CDR3 runs 14 residues. The V and J ends lost 6 bases and 2 bases respectively, with 12 bases between them. This chain's CDR3 is CASSQLGVTDTQYF. The CDR3 DNA reads TGTGCCAGCAGCCAACTCGGGGTCACAGATACGCAGTATTTT.